These T cell receptor beta chains were read from a single sample in a study of T cells in Graves' hyperthyroidism and ophthalmopathy. TCRdb recomputed calls from the multiplex PCR reads with MiXCR, one row per CDR3 protein. This sample has almost 350,000 distinct CDR3 sequences, with roughly 18% found just once. The sequenced material came from blood. These receptors were collected from a woman aged 40 to 50 with Graves' ophthalmopathy. CDR3s include the opening cysteine and the closing phenylalanine or tryptophan. D genes are given only for firm matches. Rows may omit the clone size; those that give it use once, few, many or a size class.

j_gene | v_gene | abundance | d_gene | CDR3aa | CDR3nt
TRBJ1-1 | TRBV6-5 | many | TRBD1 | CASALDGGTGVTEAFF | TGTGCCAGCGCCCTTGATGGGGGGACAGGGGTGACTGAAGCTTTCTTT
TRBJ2-5 | TRBV28 | many | - | CASSPSDGRPAQYF | TGTGCCAGCAGTCCAAGTGACGGCCGTCCGGCCCAGTACTTC
TRBJ2-6 | TRBV20-1 | many | - | CSVSGANVLTF | TGCAGTGTTTCTGGGGCCAACGTCCTGACTTTC
TRBJ2-7 | TRBV10-3 | - | TRBD1 | CAIGSDRDYEQYF | TGTGCCATCGGATCGGACAGGGACTACGAGCAGTACTTC
TRBJ2-7 | TRBV5-6 | few | TRBD1 | CASSRGAGQGAWQYF | TGTGCCAGCAGCCGAGGGGCTGGACAGGGGGCTTGGCAGTACTTC
TRBJ1-5 | TRBV10-2 | many | TRBD1 | CASSGTGQGQPQHF | TGCGCCAGCAGTGGGACAGGGCAGGGGCAGCCCCAGCATTTT
TRBJ2-6 | TRBV20-1 | many | - | CSAIQSSGANVLTF | TGCAGTGCCATACAGAGCTCTGGGGCCAACGTCCTGACTTTC
TRBJ2-2 | TRBV27 | - | TRBD2 | CASSLNSGRPGELFF | TGTGCCAGCAGTTTAAATAGCGGGAGGCCCGGGGAGCTGTTTTTT
TRBJ2-7 | TRBV6-5 | many | TRBD2 | CASIRASGSYEQYF | TGTGCCAGCATCAGGGCTAGCGGCTCCTACGAGCAGTACTTC
TRBJ2-7 | TRBV19 | - | TRBD2 | CASSISSGTSIYEQYF | TGTGCCAGTAGTATCTCCTCCGGGACTAGTATCTACGAGCAGTACTTC
TRBJ2-7 | TRBV27 | many | TRBD2 | CASTRDYLTGGYEQYF | TGTGCCAGCACCCGGGACTATTTGACGGGTGGCTACGAGCAGTACTTC
TRBJ2-7 | TRBV7-2 | - | - | CASGSGAPYEQYF | TGTGCCAGCGGCTCAGGGGCTCCCTACGAGCAGTACTTC
TRBJ2-7 | TRBV6-5 | many | - | CASSTGPYEQYF | TGTGCCAGCAGCACGGGTCCCTACGAGCAGTACTTC
TRBJ2-5 | TRBV6-5 | many | - | CASSYYREKETQYF | TGTGCCAGCAGTTACTACAGGGAAAAAGAGACCCAGTACTTC
TRBJ1-5 | TRBV6-2/TRBV6-3 | many | - | CASSYFGGGGNQPQHF | TGTGCCAGCAGTTACTTCGGCGGGGGCGGCAATCAGCCCCAGCATTTT
TRBJ2-7 | TRBV20-1 | many | - | CSARGGPQIYEQYF | TGCAGTGCTAGAGGGGGCCCGCAGATCTACGAGCAGTACTTC
TRBJ2-7 | TRBV20-1 | many | - | CSARDPHRPGYEQYF | TGCAGTGCTAGAGACCCCCACAGGCCCGGCTACGAGCAGTACTTC
TRBJ2-7 | TRBV10-2 | many | - | CASSDWGAPYEQYF | TGCGCCAGCAGTGACTGGGGGGCTCCCTACGAGCAGTACTTC
TRBJ2-5 | TRBV14 | many | - | CASPPPARYQETQYF | TGTGCCAGCCCCCCCCCGGCACGGTACCAAGAGACCCAGTACTTC
TRBJ2-2 | TRBV7-2 | many | - | CASSPSFSGELFF | TGTGCCAGCAGCCCCTCATTTTCCGGGGAGCTGTTTTTT
TRBJ2-7 | TRBV6-1 | - | - | CASSRTAKYEQYF | TGTGCCAGCAGTCGGACAGCTAAGTACGAGCAGTACTTC
TRBJ1-3 | TRBV12-3/TRBV12-4 | many | TRBD1 | CASSFRGQGTGAGNTIYF | TGTGCCAGCAGTTTTCGGGGGCAGGGGACAGGGGCTGGAAACACCATATATTTT
TRBJ2-7 | TRBV27 | many | TRBD2 | CASSFTAAGGVPYEQYF | TGTGCCAGCAGCTTCACGGCGGCGGGAGGGGTACCCTACGAGCAGTACTTC
TRBJ2-7 | TRBV12-3/TRBV12-4 | many | - | CASSSDGVGEQYF | TGTGCCAGCAGTTCCGACGGGGTAGGCGAGCAGTACTTC